This T cell receptor (beta chain) is drawn from a study of cytomegalovirus exposure and HLA in healthy donors. Study summary: Sequencing of about 179 million T cells in an earlier analysis found 90 million to 120 million unique TCR beta sequences.

This CDR3 spans 16 amino acids. V gave up 3 bases and J gave up 6 bases; unmatched junction bases: 6. Germline loops: CDR1 SGHTA, CDR2 FQGNSA. Findings and limits, study-wide: When presence/absence was analysed, sequencing depth was taken to be roughly uniform across donors.

To note about this clone: Antigen specificity is unknown.

The PCR ran on 60 Vbeta and 13 Jbeta primers. Data came from immunoSEQ multiplex PCR; TCRdb stores just in-frame clones and leaves some out. The sample gives roughly 96,000 clones, about four fifths of which show up once; 2.5% to 3.5% is in the top ten. The sequenced sample consisted of PBMCs. The sequence was obtained from a female donor in good health and CMV-seropositive. The chain employs TRBV7-2 and TRBJ2-3; 13 positions agree with TRBD2. The CDR3 nucleotides are TGTGCCAGCAGCTTTACTAGCGGGGGGGCGGGTGATACGCAGTATTTT. Protein sequence: CASSFTSGGAGDTQYF.